This T cell receptor beta chain was obtained from a study of blood T cell repertoires in COVID-19. Turning to the study itself: COVID-19 samples, acute and convalescent, were from the United States, Italy and Spain.

This clone was seen more than once but under ten times. Per the original data handling: Reference gene primer amplification yielded estimated nucleated cell counts. Profiled with immunoSEQ multiplex PCR; TCRdb holds only in-frame clones, not every one. Clonal size and the V and J genes are those of that table, whereas D and trimming came from the DNA. The sample carries around 250,000 clones, approximately 82% recorded once. The sequenced sample was peripheral blood. This receptor was taken from a woman aged 80 or older with acute or convalescent COVID-19.

Here the CDR3 DNA reads TGTGCCAGCAGCTTATCTCAGGGGCTGAACACTGAAGCTTTCTTT. Translation: CASSLSQGLNTEAFF. V gene TRBV7-2 combines with J gene TRBJ1-1, with a possible D match to TRBD1 (6 bases). The germline CDR1 and CDR2 sequences are SGHTA and FQGNSA. Trimming removed 2 bases at V and 0 bases at J, with 10 bases between. This CDR3 has 15 residues. The full variable domain, completed using reference TRBV7-2 and TRBJ1-1, is GAGVSQSPSNKVTEKGKDVELRCDPISGHTALYWYRQSLGQGLEFLIYFQGNSAPDKSGLPSDRFSAERTGGSVSTLTIQRTQQEDSAVYLCASSLSQGLNTEAFFGQGTRLTVV.